This TCR beta chain appears in the sequencing data of a study of shared clonotypes between healthy human individuals. The study's findings and limits: Owing to a small donor count, the genetic and exposure-history diversity represented was limited. Though the depth was large, rarefaction showed that sorted-subset sequencing was incomplete.

Concerning this clone itself: Its antigen is unknown.

A deep-level run was used for the assay. Template for every sorted-subset replicate PCR totaled about 0.2 ug DNA, tens of thousands of T cell genomes. Clones were sequenced by immunoSEQ multiplex PCR, and TCRdb holds only the in-frame ones, with some missing. The table includes roughly 2.4 million clones, almost 96% detected once. This TCR was sampled from a man in his late teens or twenties in good health. Sequenced: naive CD4+ T cells sorted from blood. The subset: CD45RA+ positively selected.

The chain's CDR3 is CASSLVTGLETQYF. The CDR3 DNA is TGTGCCAGCAGCTTGGTTACGGGGCTGGAGACCCAGTACTTC. The chain employs TRBV5-4 and TRBJ2-5, with D perhaps assigned TRBD1 or TRBD2 (5 bases each). Germline lookup yields CDR1 SGHNT and CDR2 YYREEE (reference sequence). The CDR3 is 14 amino acids. V was pared by 0 bases and J by 5 bases, with 11 bases between.